This TCR beta chain stems from a study of cytomegalovirus exposure and HLA in healthy donors. Whole-study results and caveats: In a later analysis, across HLA loci, associated TCR counts were highest for DRB1, lowest for HLA-C. Most likely, a cluster of highly shared sequence variants arose as a sequencing artifact.

The study ran its PCR with 60 Vbeta and 13 Jbeta primers. The data were produced by immunoSEQ multiplex PCR, yet TCRdb's version contains in-frame clones alone and is incomplete. The sample records over 150,000 clones, about two thirds being singletons. The CDR3 has 13 amino acids. Trimming removed 5 bases from V and 9 bases from J, with 14 bases in between. Germline loops: CDR1 SGHTA, CDR2 FQGTGA. Note on this clone: Its antigen remains unknown.

The TCR sequence derives from a woman aged 18-35 years in good health and CMV-seropositive. The chain joins TRBV7-3 to TRBJ2-1; D is undetermined. The specimen sequenced was PBMCs. The CDR3: CASSITERSEQFF. The CDR3 region has the DNA TGTGCCAGCAGCATTACCGAGCGAAGTGAGCAGTTCTTC.